What follows are 18 T cell receptor beta chains derived from one specimen sequenced in a study of PD-1 blockade in classical Hodgkin lymphoma. Time point in this sample: cycle 4 day 1 (C4D1), after more than five weeks of nivolumab. Every patient experienced relapse after autologous stem cell transplantation, and brentuximab vedotin exposure varied. TCRdb keeps only in-frame clones here, not all; method: immunoSEQ multiplex PCR. This sample carries 90,000 to 110,000 clones, roughly nine tenths of them seen once, and the ten largest clones take roughly 19%. Source: peripheral blood mononuclear cells (PBMCs), taken before the fourth cycle of nivolumab. These receptors came from a human donor with classical Hodgkin lymphoma.

The genes are TRBV28 and TRBJ1-1; possible D gene TRBD1, 5 bases. The germline CDR1 and CDR2 sequences are MDHEN and SYDVKM. The CDR3 runs to 13 residues. Between the trimmed V and J ends, which lost 3 bases and 9 bases, there was a span of 14 bases. CDR3 amino acids: CASSFLGRVKAFF. CDR3 in DNA: TGTGCCAGCAGTTTTCTAGGCAGGGTAAAAGCTTTCTTT.

The chain recombines TRBV6-1 with TRBJ2-7; D gene ambiguous. The CDR3 length is 17 residues. Germline CDR1 MNHNS, CDR2 SASEGT. The germline V and J ends were trimmed by 1 base and 0 bases, with 16 bases remaining between them. CDR3 region: CASSEESYSLVSYEQYF. Here the CDR3 DNA reads TGTGCCAGCAGTGAAGAGTCGTACAGCTTAGTCTCCTACGAGCAGTACTTC.

The chain recombines TRBV9 with TRBJ2-1, with D perhaps being TRBD1 or TRBD2 (6 bases each). The germline CDR1 and CDR2 sequences are SGDLS and YYNGEE. Trimming pared 0 bases from V and 0 bases from J, leaving 10 bases between. The CDR3 runs to 16 residues. The chain's CDR3 is CASSVEGGSSYNEQFF. The CDR3 bases are TGTGCCAGCAGCGTAGAGGGGGGCTCCTCCTACAATGAGCAGTTCTTC.

The chain is built from TRBV10-3 and TRBJ2-7, with D unresolved. This CDR3 region has 14 residues. The V and J ends lost 4 bases and 5 bases respectively, with 15 bases between them. Germline CDR1 is ENHRY and CDR2 is SYGVKD. CDR3 in amino acids: CAISGPLRGDEQYF. CDR3 nucleotides: TGTGCCATCAGTGGGCCCCTCAGAGGCGACGAGCAGTACTTC.

The J gene is TRBJ1-2, the V gene TRBV19, with TRBD1 matching 8 bases. CDR3 length: 13 residues. V shed 4 bases and J 4 bases; nucleotides not matched to a gene: 2. The germline V gene encodes CDR1 LNHDA and CDR2 SQIVND (reference sequence). CDR3: CASSRQGTYGYTF. The CDR3 region has the DNA TGTGCCAGTAGTAGACAGGGGACCTATGGCTACACCTTC.

V usage is TRBV7-9 and J usage is TRBJ2-7; 12 bases align to TRBD2. This CDR3 comprises 17 residues. Germline V gives CDR1 SEHNR, CDR2 FQNEAQ (reference sequence). Trimming removed 4 bases from V and 2 bases from J; junction bases left unmatched: 9. CDR3 loop: CASSSQRTSGNPYEQYF. In DNA form, the CDR3 reads TGTGCCAGCAGCTCCCAAAGGACTAGCGGGAACCCCTACGAGCAGTACTTC.

The V and J genes are TRBV2 and TRBJ1-5; TRBD1 might be the D (5 bases). Trimming took off 4 bases at V and 0 bases at J, with 13 bases between the two ends. The length of the CDR3 is 16 residues. CDR1 and CDR2 (germline): SNHLY, FYNNEI. The CDR3 coding sequence is TGTGCCAGCAGTGGGCAGGGTTTAGCTAGCAATCAGCCCCAGCATTTT. Residues: CASSGQGLASNQPQHF. Full variable domain (remainder filled in from reference TRBV2 and TRBJ1-5): EPEVTQTPSHQVTQMGQEVILRCVPISNHLYFYWYRQILGQKVEFLVSFYNNEISEKSEIFDDQFSVERPDGSNFTLKIRSTKLEDSAMYFCASSGQGLASNQPQHFGDGTRLSIL.

The J gene is TRBJ2-7, the V gene TRBV28; TRBD1 matches 9 bases. The CDR3 is made up of 15 amino acids. Germline-derived CDR1 and CDR2 are MDHEN and SYDVKM. The V segment lost 5 bases and the J segment 1 base; nucleotides outside the gene matches: 6. CDR3: CASSVTGTGSYEQYF. The CDR3 DNA sequence: TGTGCCAGCAGTGTTACCGGGACAGGGTCCTACGAGCAGTACTTC.

As regards this clone: One end of the junction is discordant with germline, which a read error may explain. The chain is built from TRBV5-4 and TRBJ1-1; no clear D. Germline CDR1 and CDR2: SGHNT and YYREEE (reference sequence). CDR3 length equals 14 residues. CDR3 sequence: CATQVGSLKTEAFF. CDR3 coding DNA: TGTGCCACCCAGGTAGGGTCGTTGAAGACTGAAGCTTTCTTT. The full variable domain, with the rest looked up from reference TRBV5-4 and TRBJ1-1, is ETGVTQSPTHLIKTRGQQVTLRCSSQSGHNTVSWYQQALGQGPQFIFQYYREEENGRGNFPPRFSGLQFPNYSSELNVNALELDDSALYLCATQVGSLKTEAFFGQGTRLTVV.

The chain links TRBV4-1 to TRBJ1-1, with D maybe TRBD1 (6 bases). V lost 7 bases and J 2 bases, leaving 17 bases between the germline ends. This CDR3 is 15 amino acids long. Germline-derived CDR1 and CDR2 are MGHRA and YSYEKL. The CDR3 DNA reads as TGCGCCAGCAAGGGACCGGGACAAACTAACACTGAAGCTTTCTTT. Protein product: CASKGPGQTNTEAFF.

J is TRBJ1-1 and V is TRBV6-1; a weak D match, TRBD1 (5 bases). V was pared by 1 base and J by 10 bases, with 13 bases between. The CDR3 consists of 13 residues. Germline loops: CDR1 MNHNS, CDR2 SASEGT. The DNA for the CDR3 is TGTGCCAGCAGTGAAGGACCGGGGGGAGCAGCTTTCTTT. Translation: CASSEGPGGAAFF.

V and J are TRBV27 and TRBJ2-7, with D perhaps TRBD1 (6 bases). The CDR3 totals 14 residues. Germline V gene sequence: CDR1 MNHEY, CDR2 SMNVEV (reference sequence). Trimming pared 5 bases from V and 12 bases from J, leaving 23 bases between. CDR3 amino acids: CASSPLGVGGDSYF. The CDR3 DNA follows: TGTGCCAGCAGTCCCCTCGGAGTTGGGGGCGATTCGTACTTC.

The chain couples TRBV7-9 to TRBJ2-7, with a possible D match to TRBD1 (6 bases). Germline CDR1 and CDR2: SEHNR and FQNEAQ (reference sequence). There are 12 residues in the CDR3. Trimming left V 5 bases short and J 5 bases short, with 10 bases between. The CDR3 DNA reads TGTGCCAGCAGCACAGGGATCCACGAGCAGTACTTC. Translated: CASSTGIHEQYF.

V is TRBV19 and J is TRBJ1-5; 10 bases match TRBD1. The V and J ends lost 7 bases and 8 bases, in that order; junction bases with no gene match: 17. CDR3 length equals 17 residues. Per germline, CDR1 LNHDA and CDR2 SQIVND (reference sequence). For the CDR3, the DNA is TGTGCCAGTACCCTTGCGCGGGACAGGGGTAGGTTAGAGCCCCAGCATTTT. Its translation: CASTLARDRGRLEPQHF. Supplemented by reference TRBV19 and TRBJ1-5, the full variable domain reads DGGITQSPKYLFRKEGQNVTLSCEQNLNHDAMYWYRQDPGQGLRLIYYSQIVNDFQKGDIAEGYSVSREKKESFPLTVTSAQKNPTAFYLCASTLARDRGRLEPQHFGDGTRLSIL.

There are a few counts of this clone. This rearrangement joins TRBV28 to TRBJ1-1; 8 bases agree with TRBD1. The CDR3 runs to 14 residues. Germline V CDR1 and CDR2: MDHEN, SYDVKM. J gave up 0 bases and V 4 bases, and 1 base lay outside the gene matches. CDR3 DNA: TGTGCCAGCAGTTCGGGACAGGTGAACACTGAAGCTTTCTTT. Protein sequence: CASSSGQVNTEAFF.

This clone was picked up a small number of times. The chain employs TRBV4-1 and TRBJ1-2; 9 nucleotides agree with TRBD1. The germline CDR1 and CDR2 sequences are MGHRA and YSYEKL. This CDR3 contains 16 residues. The junction had 6 bases not matched to a gene; V was cut back by 4 bases and J by 0 bases. The CDR3 DNA reads TGCGCCAGCAGCCCATCCGGACAGGGGCCTAACTATGGCTACACCTTC. This encodes CASSPSGQGPNYGYTF.

The rearrangement links TRBV19 to TRBJ1-1, with a tentative D call TRBD1 (6 bases). CDR1 LNHDA and CDR2 SQIVND come from the germline V gene (reference sequence). The CDR3 is 13 amino acids. The ends were cut back, 5 bases at V and 3 bases at J, with 10 bases in the middle. The CDR3 DNA sequence: TGTGCCAGTAGTCCCGCAGGGGACACTGAAGCTTTCTTT. This gives the protein CASSPAGDTEAFF.

This clone has more than one count but fewer than ten. The chain combines TRBV2 with TRBJ2-3; 7 bases line up with TRBD1. CDR3 length: 15 amino acids. Germline lookup yields CDR1 SNHLY and CDR2 FYNNEI. Trimming removed 4 bases from V and 0 bases from J; junction bases left unmatched: 4. CDR3 nucleotide sequence: TGTGCCAGCAGTGCCGGGACAGCTAGCACAGATACGCAGTATTTT. It translates to CASSAGTASTDTQYF. Drawing the rest from reference TRBV2 and TRBJ2-3, the complete variable domain is EPEVTQTPSHQVTQMGQEVILRCVPISNHLYFYWYRQILGQKVEFLVSFYNNEISEKSEIFDDQFSVERPDGSNFTLKIRSTKLEDSAMYFCASSAGTASTDTQYFGPGTRLTVL.